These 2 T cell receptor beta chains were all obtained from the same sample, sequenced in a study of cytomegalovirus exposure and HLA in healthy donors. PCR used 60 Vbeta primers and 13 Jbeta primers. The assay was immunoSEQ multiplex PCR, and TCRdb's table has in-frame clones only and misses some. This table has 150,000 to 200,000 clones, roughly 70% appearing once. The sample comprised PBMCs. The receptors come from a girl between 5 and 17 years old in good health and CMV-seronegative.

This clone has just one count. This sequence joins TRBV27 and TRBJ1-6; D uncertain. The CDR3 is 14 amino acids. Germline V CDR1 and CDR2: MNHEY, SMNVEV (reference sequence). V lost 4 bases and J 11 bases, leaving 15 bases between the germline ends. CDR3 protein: CASSSSDWRTPLHF. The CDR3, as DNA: TGTGCCAGCAGTTCCTCCGACTGGCGGACACCCCTCCACTTT.

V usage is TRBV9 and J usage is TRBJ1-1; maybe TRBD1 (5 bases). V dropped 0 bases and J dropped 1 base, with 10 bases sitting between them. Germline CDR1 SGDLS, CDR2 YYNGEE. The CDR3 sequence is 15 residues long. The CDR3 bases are TGTGCCAGCAGCGTAGGGACACTCGGGAACACTGAAGCTTTCTTT. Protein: CASSVGTLGNTEAFF.